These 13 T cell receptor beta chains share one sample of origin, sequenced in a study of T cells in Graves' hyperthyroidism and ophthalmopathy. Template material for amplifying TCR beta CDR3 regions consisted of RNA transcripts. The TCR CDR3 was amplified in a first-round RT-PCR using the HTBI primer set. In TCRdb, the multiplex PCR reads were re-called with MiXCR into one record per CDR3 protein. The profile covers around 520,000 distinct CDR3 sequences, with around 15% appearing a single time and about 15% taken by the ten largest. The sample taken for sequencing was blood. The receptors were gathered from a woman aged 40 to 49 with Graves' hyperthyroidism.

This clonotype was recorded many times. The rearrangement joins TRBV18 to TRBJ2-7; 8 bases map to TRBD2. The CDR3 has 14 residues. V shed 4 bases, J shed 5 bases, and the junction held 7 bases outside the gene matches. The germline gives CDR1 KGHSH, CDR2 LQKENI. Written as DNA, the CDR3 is TGTGCCAGCTCACAGAGCGGGAGTAAGAACGAGCAGTACTTC. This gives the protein CASSQSGSKNEQYF. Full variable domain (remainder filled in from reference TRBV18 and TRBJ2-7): NAGVMQNPRHLVRRRGQEARLRCSPMKGHSHVYWYRQLPEEGLKFMVYLQKENIIDESGMPKERFSAEFPKEGPSILRIQQVVRGDSAAYFCASSQSGSKNEQYFGPGTRLTVT.

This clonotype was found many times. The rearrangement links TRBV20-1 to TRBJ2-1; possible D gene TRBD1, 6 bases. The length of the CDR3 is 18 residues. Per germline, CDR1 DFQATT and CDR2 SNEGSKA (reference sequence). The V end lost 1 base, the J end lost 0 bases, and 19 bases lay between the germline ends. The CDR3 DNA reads TGCAGTGCTAGAGGGACGGGACAAGGCACGAGCTCCTACAATGAGCAGTTCTTC. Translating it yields CSARGTGQGTSSYNEQFF.

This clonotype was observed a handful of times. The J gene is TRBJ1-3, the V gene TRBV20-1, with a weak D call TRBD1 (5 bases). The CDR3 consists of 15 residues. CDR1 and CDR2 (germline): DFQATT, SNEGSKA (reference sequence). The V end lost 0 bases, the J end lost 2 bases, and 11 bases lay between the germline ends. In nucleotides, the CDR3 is TGCAGTGCTAGAGATCCCCGGGGACCTGGAAACACCATATATTTT. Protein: CSARDPRGPGNTIYF.

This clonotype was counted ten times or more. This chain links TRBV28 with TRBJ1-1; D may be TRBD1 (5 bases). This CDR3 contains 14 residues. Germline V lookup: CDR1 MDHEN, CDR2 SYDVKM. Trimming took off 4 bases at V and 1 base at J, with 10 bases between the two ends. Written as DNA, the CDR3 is TGTGCCAGCAGTTCCAGGACACCGAACACTGAAGCTTTCTTT. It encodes CASSSRTPNTEAFF.

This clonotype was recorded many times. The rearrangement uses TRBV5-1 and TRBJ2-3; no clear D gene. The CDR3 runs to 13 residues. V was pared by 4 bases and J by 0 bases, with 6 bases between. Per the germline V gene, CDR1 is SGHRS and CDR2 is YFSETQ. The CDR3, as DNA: TGCGCCAGCAGCAGGATAAGCACAGATACGCAGTATTTT. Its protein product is CASSRISTDTQYF.

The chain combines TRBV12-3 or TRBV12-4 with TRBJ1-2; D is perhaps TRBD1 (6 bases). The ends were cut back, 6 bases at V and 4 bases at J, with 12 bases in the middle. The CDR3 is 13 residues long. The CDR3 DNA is TGTGCCAGCAGCGGGGGGCTCGGCTATGGCTACACCTTC. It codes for CASSGGLGYGYTF.

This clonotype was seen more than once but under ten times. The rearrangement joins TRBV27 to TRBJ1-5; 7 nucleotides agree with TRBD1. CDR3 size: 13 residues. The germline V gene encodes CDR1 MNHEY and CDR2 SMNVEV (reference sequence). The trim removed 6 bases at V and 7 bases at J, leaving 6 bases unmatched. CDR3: CASSPTGRQPQHF. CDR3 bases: TGTGCCAGCAGCCCGACAGGGAGGCAGCCCCAGCATTTT.

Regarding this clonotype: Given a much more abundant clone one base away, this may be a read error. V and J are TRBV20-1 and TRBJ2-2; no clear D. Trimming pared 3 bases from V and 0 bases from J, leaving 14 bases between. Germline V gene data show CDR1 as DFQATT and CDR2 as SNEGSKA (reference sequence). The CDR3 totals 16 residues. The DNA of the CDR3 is TGCAGTGCTAGGAAGATGGAGAGGACGAACACCGGGGAGCTGTTTTTT. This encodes CSARKMERTNTGELFF.

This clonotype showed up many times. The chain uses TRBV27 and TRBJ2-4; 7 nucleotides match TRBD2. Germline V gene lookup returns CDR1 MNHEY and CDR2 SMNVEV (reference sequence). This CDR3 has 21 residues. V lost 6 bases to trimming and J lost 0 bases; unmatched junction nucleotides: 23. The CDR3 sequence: CASSHREPIGGGGRAKNIQYF. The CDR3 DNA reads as TGTGCCAGCAGCCATAGGGAACCAATCGGGGGAGGCGGGAGAGCCAAAAACATTCAGTACTTC.

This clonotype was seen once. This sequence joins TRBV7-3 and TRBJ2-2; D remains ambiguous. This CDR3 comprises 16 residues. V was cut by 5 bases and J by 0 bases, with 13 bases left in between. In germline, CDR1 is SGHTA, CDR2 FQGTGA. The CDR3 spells CASSLNGPTNTGELFF. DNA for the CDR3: TGTGCCAGCAGCCTTAACGGCCCAACGAACACCGGGGAGCTGTTTTTT.

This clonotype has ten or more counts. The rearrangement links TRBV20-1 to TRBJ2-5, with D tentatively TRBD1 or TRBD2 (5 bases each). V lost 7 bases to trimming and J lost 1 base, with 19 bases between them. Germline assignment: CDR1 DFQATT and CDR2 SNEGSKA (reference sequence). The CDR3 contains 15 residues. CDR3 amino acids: CSVRGRGRPQETQYF. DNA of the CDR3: TGCAGTGTACGGGGACGAGGGCGGCCCCAAGAGACCCAGTACTTC.

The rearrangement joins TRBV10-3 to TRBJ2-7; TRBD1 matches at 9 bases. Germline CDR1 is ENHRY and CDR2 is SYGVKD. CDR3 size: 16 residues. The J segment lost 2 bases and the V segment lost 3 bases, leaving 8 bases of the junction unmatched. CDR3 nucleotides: TGTGCCATCAGTGATCCCCCGGGACAGGGCCCCTACGAGCAGTACTTC. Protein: CAISDPPGQGPYEQYF.

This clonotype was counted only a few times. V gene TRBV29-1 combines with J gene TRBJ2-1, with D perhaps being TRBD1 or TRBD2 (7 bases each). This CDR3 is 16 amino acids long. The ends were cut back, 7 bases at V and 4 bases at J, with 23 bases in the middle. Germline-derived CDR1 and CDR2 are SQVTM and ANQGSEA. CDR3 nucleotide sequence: TGCAGCGCGCGGAGGGGGCGGGAGCTTTCGTACAATGAGCAGTTCTTC. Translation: CSARRGRELSYNEQFF.